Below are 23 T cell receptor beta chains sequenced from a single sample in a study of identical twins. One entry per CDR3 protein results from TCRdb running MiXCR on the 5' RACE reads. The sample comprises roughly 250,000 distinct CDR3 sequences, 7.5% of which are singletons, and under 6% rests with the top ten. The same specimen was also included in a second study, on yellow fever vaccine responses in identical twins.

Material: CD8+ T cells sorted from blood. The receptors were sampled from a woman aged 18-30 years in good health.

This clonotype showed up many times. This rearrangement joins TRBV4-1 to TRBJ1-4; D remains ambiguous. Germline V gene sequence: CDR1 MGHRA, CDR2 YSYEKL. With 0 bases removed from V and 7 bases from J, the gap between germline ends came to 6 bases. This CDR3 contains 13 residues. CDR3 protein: CASSQDLREKLFF. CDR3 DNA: TGCGCCAGCAGCCAAGATCTACGTGAAAAACTGTTTTTT.

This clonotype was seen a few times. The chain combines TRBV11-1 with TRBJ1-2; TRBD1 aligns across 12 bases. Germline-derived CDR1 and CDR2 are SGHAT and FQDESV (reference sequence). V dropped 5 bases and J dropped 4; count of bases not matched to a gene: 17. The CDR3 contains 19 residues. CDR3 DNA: TGTGCCAGCAGCCCGAAACCAGCCGGGACAGGGGGCATTGCCTATGGCTACACCTTC. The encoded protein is CASSPKPAGTGGIAYGYTF.

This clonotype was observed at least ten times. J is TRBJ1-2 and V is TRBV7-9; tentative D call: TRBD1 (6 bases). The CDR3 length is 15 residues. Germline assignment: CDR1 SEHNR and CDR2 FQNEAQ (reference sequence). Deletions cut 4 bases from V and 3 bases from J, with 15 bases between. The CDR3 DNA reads TGTGCCAGCAGCTCCCCCAGGGGTTTGGACTATGGCTACACCTTC. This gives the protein CASSSPRGLDYGYTF.

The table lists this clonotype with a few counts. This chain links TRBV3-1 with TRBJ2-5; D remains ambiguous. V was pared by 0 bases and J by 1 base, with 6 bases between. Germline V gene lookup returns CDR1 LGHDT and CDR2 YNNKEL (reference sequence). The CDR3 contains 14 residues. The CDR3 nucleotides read TGTGCCAGCAGCCAAGATTTGACCCAAGAGACCCAGTACTTC. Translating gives CASSQDLTQETQYF.

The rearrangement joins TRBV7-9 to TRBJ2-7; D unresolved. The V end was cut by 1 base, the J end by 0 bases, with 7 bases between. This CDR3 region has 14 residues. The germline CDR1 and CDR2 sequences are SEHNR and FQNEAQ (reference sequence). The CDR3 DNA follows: TGTGCCAGCAGCTTAGAACTTAGCTCCTACGAGCAGTACTTC. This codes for CASSLELSSYEQYF.

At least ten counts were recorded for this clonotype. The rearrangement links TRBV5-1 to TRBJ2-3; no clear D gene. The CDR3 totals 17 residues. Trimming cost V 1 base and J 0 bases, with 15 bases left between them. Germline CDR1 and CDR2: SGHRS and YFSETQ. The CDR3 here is CASSLFPQTASTDTQYF. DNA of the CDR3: TGCGCCAGCAGCTTGTTTCCCCAAACCGCCAGCACAGATACGCAGTATTTT. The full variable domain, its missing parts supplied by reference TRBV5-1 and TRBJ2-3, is KAGVTQTPRYLIKTRGQQVTLSCSPISGHRSVSWYQQTPGQGLQFLFEYFSETQRNKGNFPGRFSGRQFSNSRSEMNVSTLELGDSALYLCASSLFPQTASTDTQYFGPGTRLTVL.

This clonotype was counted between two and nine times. The CDR3 reads CASSHSPRREANTGELFF. The CDR3 coding sequence is TGTGCCAGCAGCCACAGCCCCCGCAGGGAAGCGAACACCGGGGAGCTGTTTTTT. The chain links TRBV4-2 to TRBJ2-2; D is perhaps TRBD1 (5 bases). The V end was cut by 3 bases, the J end by 0 bases, with 17 bases between. In germline, CDR1 is LGHNA, CDR2 YNFKEQ. This CDR3 spans 18 amino acids.

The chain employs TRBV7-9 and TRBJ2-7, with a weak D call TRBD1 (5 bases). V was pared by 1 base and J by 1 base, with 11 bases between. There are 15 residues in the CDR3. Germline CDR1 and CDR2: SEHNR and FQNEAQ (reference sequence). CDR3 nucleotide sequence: TGTGCCAGCAGCTTAGAGGCCCAGGGATCCTACGAGCAGTACTTC. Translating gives CASSLEAQGSYEQYF.

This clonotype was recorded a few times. The CDR3 reads CASSLRAGGLRDTQYF. The CDR3 coding sequence is TGTGCCAGCAGCTTACGGGCGGGAGGGTTGCGCGATACGCAGTATTTT. The V gene is TRBV11-2, the J gene TRBJ2-3; TRBD2 matches at 9 bases. Germline V lookup: CDR1 SGHAT, CDR2 FQNNGV. V lost 2 bases, J lost 6 bases, and 9 bases stayed unmatched. The CDR3 extends over 16 amino acids. The whole variable domain, remainder taken from reference TRBV11-2 and TRBJ2-3, is EAGVAQSPRYKIIEKRQSVAFWCNPISGHATLYWYQQILGQGPKLLIQFQNNGVVDDSQLPKDRFSAERLKGVDSTLKIQPAKLEDSAVYLCASSLRAGGLRDTQYFGPGTRLTVL.

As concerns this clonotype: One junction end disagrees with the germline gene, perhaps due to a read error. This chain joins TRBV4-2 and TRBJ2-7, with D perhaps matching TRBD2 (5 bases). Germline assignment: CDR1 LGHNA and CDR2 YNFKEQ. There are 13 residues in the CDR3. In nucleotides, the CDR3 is TGTGCCAGCAGCCCCGGCGGGTTCTACGGGCAGTACTTC. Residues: CASSPGGFYGQYF.

The CDR3 loop is CASSYSVLAGGPSSEQYF. For the CDR3, the DNA is TGTGCCAGCAGTTACTCCGTGCTAGCGGGAGGGCCATCATCCGAGCAGTACTTC. The chain joins TRBV6-5 to TRBJ2-7; TRBD2 matches at 12 bases. V dropped 0 bases and J dropped 6; count of bases not matched to a gene: 12. Germline CDR1 is MNHEY and CDR2 is SVGAGI. The CDR3 runs to 18 residues.

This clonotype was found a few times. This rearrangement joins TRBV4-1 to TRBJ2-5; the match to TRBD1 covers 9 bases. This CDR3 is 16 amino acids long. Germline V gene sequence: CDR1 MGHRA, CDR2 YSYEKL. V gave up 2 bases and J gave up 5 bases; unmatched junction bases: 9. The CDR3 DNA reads TGCGCCAGCAGCCAAAACAGCGGGACAGGGCTGGAGACCCAGTACTTC. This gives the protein CASSQNSGTGLETQYF.

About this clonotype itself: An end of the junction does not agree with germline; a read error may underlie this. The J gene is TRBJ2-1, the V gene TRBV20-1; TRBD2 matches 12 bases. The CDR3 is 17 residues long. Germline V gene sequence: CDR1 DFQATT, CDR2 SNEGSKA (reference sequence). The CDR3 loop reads CCASWLAGGGPYDEQFF. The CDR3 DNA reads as TGCTGTGCTAGCTGGCTAGCGGGAGGGGGACCGTATGATGAGCAGTTCTTC.

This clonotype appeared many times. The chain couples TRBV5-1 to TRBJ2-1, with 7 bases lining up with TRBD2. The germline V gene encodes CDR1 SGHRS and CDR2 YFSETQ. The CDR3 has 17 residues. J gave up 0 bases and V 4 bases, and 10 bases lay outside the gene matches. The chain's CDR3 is CASSQYAGTTSYNEQFF. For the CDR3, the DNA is TGCGCCAGCAGCCAATATGCCGGGACTACCTCCTACAATGAGCAGTTCTTC.

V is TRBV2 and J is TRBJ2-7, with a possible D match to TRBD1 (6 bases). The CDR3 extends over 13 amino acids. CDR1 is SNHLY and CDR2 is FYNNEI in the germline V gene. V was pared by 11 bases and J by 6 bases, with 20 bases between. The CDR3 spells CASRHPTGSEQYF. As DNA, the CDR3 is TGTGCCTCACGCCACCCGACAGGCTCCGAGCAGTACTTC.

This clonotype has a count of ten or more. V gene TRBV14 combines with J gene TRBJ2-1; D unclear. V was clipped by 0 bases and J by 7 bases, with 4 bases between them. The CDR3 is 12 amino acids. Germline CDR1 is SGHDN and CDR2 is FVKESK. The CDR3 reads CASSQDLNEQFF. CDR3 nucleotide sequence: TGTGCCAGCAGCCAAGATCTTAATGAGCAGTTCTTC. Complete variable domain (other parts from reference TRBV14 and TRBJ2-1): EAGVTQFPSHSVIEKGQTVTLRCDPISGHDNLYWYRRVMGKEIKFLLHFVKESKQDESGMPNNRFLAERTGGTYSTLKVQPAELEDSGVYFCASSQDLNEQFFGPGTRLTVL.

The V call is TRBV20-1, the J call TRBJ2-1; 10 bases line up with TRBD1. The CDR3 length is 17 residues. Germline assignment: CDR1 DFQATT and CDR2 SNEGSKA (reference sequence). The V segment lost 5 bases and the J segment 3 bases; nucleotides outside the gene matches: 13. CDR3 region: CSAFRGTGVTSYNEQFF. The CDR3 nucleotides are TGCAGTGCTTTCCGCGGGACAGGGGTTACAAGCTACAATGAGCAGTTCTTC.

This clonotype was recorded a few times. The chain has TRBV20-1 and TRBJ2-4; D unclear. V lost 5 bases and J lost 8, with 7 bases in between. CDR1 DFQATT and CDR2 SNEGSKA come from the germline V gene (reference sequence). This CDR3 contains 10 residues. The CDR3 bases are TGCAGTGCTTGGAAGGACATTCAGTACTTC. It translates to CSAWKDIQYF.

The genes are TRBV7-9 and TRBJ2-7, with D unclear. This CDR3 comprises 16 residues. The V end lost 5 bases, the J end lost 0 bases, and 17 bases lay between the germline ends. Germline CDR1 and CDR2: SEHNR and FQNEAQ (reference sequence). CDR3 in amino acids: CASSHPDSRYSYEQYF. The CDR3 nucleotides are TGTGCCAGCAGCCACCCCGACTCAAGGTACTCCTACGAGCAGTACTTC.

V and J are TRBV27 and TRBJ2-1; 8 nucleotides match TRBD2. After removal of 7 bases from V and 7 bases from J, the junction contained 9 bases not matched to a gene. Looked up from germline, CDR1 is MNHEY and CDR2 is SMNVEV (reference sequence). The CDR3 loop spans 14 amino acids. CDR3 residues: CASTSPGGGNEQFF. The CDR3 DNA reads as TGTGCCAGCACCTCGCCGGGAGGGGGAAATGAGCAGTTCTTC.

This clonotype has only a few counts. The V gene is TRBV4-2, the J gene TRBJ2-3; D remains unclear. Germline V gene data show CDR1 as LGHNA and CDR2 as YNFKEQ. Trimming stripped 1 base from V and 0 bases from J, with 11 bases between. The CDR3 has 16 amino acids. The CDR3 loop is CASSQVGFGSTDTQYF. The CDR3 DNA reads TGTGCCAGCAGCCAAGTAGGGTTCGGGAGCACAGATACGCAGTATTTT.

The CDR3 reads CASSPRTSGGARADEQFF. CDR3 DNA: TGCGCCAGCAGCCCGCGGACTAGCGGGGGGGCCCGGGCGGATGAGCAGTTCTTC. V gene TRBV4-1 combines with J gene TRBJ2-1; 15 bases align to TRBD2. V trimming: 4 bases; J trimming: 8 bases; junction bases outside the gene matches: 12. CDR3 size: 18 residues. Germline-derived CDR1 and CDR2 are MGHRA and YSYEKL.

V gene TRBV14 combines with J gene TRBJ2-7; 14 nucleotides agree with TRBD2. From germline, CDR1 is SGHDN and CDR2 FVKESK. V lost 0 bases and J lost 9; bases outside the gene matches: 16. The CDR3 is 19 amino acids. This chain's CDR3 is CASSQEPPQPGLAGERQYF. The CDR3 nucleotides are TGTGCCAGCAGCCAAGAGCCGCCCCAACCGGGACTAGCGGGGGAGAGGCAGTACTTC.